This entry lists 16 T cell receptor beta chains sequenced from one sample in a study of T cell responses to AZD1222 COVID-19 vaccine listed by TCRdb under 2021. Libraries came from the immunoSEQ multiplex PCR assay. What TCRdb holds here is the immuneACCESS table cut down to in-frame rearrangements. Part of the clones is not present; checked against another copy, under half of the missing clones reflect an unresolved V gene, and the others are unexplained. The sample yields fewer than 95,000 clones; more than 80% were counted once. 30% to 35% of the sample is in the top ten clones. Read against the paper, the sample's time point label means: baseline before first vaccination. The specimen was peripheral blood, collected on day 0 of AZD1222 vaccination. Receptors were obtained from an adult in good health.

About this clone: Relative to the germline gene, one junction end is altered; a read error may explain this. The chain recombines TRBV7-7 with TRBJ1-3; 8 bases are a match to TRBD1. The germline V gene encodes CDR1 SSHAT and CDR2 FNYEAQ (reference sequence). The CDR3 is 15 amino acids. DNA of the CDR3: TGTGCTAGCAGCTTAGGACAGGGTGAAGGAAACACCATATATTTT. It yields the protein CASSLGQGEGNTIYF.

J is TRBJ1-1 and V is TRBV19, with 7 bases matching TRBD1. With 7 bases clipped from V and 5 bases from J, the junction kept 10 bases outside the gene matches. This CDR3 has 14 residues. CDR1 is LNHDA and CDR2 is SQIVND in the germline V gene (reference sequence). CDR3: CASIPGGGETEAFF. CDR3 DNA sequence: TGTGCCAGTATCCCAGGGGGGGGAGAGACTGAAGCTTTCTTT.

A note on this clone: Germline is not matched at one junction end, which may reflect a read error. The rearrangement links TRBV29-1 to TRBJ1-2; TRBD1 might be the D (5 bases). The CDR3 has 12 residues. Germline CDR1 and CDR2: SQVTM and ANQGSEA. The CDR3 loop reads CSVAMVRDKAAF. CDR3 bases: TGCAGCGTTGCGATGGTCAGGGATAAAGCGGCCTTC. Drawing the rest from reference TRBV29-1 and TRBJ1-2, the complete variable domain is SAVISQKPSRDICQRGTSLTIQCQVDSQVTMMFWYRQQPGQSLTLIATANQGSEATYESGFVIDKFPISRPNLTFSTLTVSNMSPEDSSIYLCSVAMVRDKAAFGSGTRLTVV.

The rearrangement uses TRBV24-1 and TRBJ2-2; TRBD1 matches 7 bases. The CDR3 totals 15 residues. In germline, CDR1 is KGHDR, CDR2 SFDVKD. The trim removed 4 bases at V and 0 bases at J, leaving 1 base unmatched. The CDR3 region has the DNA TGTGCCACCAGTGAGGGACAGACGAACACCGGGGAGCTGTTTTTT. Amino acid sequence: CATSEGQTNTGELFF.

The chain is built from TRBV28 and TRBJ1-6, with D possibly TRBD1 on 6 matching bases. The CDR3 loop spans 12 amino acids. Per germline, CDR1 MDHEN and CDR2 SYDVKM. V gave up 5 bases and J gave up 12 bases, with 11 bases separating them. The DNA of the CDR3 is TGTGCCAGCAGTCCGAAGGACAGACCCCTCCACTTT. It yields the protein CASSPKDRPLHF.

The rearrangement links TRBV3-1 (or the pseudogene TRBV3-2) to TRBJ2-5, with a possible D match to TRBD2 (6 bases). The V gene's germline CDR1 is LGHDT and CDR2 YNNKEL (reference sequence). CDR3 length: 15 amino acids. Trimming left V 3 bases short and J 1 base short, with 12 bases between. The CDR3 spells CASSHGEAGQETQYF. Here the CDR3 DNA reads TGTGCCAGCAGCCACGGGGAGGCGGGCCAAGAGACCCAGTACTTC.

A few counts support this clone. V is TRBV4-1 and J is TRBJ1-2; unclear D gene. Trimming took off 0 bases at V and 3 bases at J, with 11 bases between the two ends. The CDR3 is 15 amino acids. Germline V lookup: CDR1 MGHRA, CDR2 YSYEKL. This chain's CDR3 is CASSQDSYSYYGYTF. CDR3 in DNA: TGCGCCAGCAGCCAAGATTCTTACAGCTACTATGGCTACACCTTC.

This chain uses TRBV2 with TRBJ1-2; maybe TRBD1 (6 bases). From germline, CDR1 is SNHLY and CDR2 FYNNEI. Trimming stripped 6 bases from V and 5 bases from J, with 19 bases between. The CDR3 totals 15 residues. The CDR3 sequence: CASRNDYGGPYGYTF. CDR3 nucleotide sequence: TGTGCCAGCAGGAACGACTATGGGGGGCCATATGGCTACACCTTC.

The chain links TRBV3-1 (or the pseudogene TRBV3-2) to TRBJ2-5; TRBD1 or TRBD2 may be the D gene (5 bases each). Looked up from germline, CDR1 is LGHDT and CDR2 is YNNKEL (reference sequence). This CDR3 comprises 14 residues. V dropped 2 bases and J dropped 9 bases, with 16 bases sitting between them. Written as DNA, the CDR3 is TGTGCCAGCAGCCAAACGAGGGACCGGCCGTCCCAGTACTTC. This sequence encodes CASSQTRDRPSQYF.

The chain joins TRBV5-1 to TRBJ2-3, with 7 nucleotides matching TRBD2. Germline values: CDR1 SGHRS, CDR2 YFSETQ. The CDR3 runs to 14 residues. Trimming cost V 1 base and J 1 base; bases outside gene matches: 0. CDR3 in DNA: TGCGCCAGCAGCTTGCTAGCGGGCACAGATACGCAGTATTTT. Protein product: CASSLLAGTDTQYF.

This clone was counted only a few times. The chain's CDR3 is CSAITGTGELFF. The CDR3 DNA reads TGCAGCGCAATAACAGGGACCGGGGAGCTGTTTTTT. The chain combines TRBV29-1 with TRBJ2-2, with D possibly TRBD1 on 6 matching bases. V lost 7 bases and J lost 5, with 11 bases in between. Germline CDR1 and CDR2: SQVTM and ANQGSEA. The CDR3 length is 12 residues.

The chain couples TRBV27 to TRBJ1-2; a weak D match, TRBD1 (5 bases). CDR3 size: 15 residues. CDR1 is MNHEY and CDR2 is SMNVEV in the germline V gene (reference sequence). Deletions cut 6 bases from V and 1 base from J, with 15 bases between. The CDR3 sequence is CASSVQGSSNYGYTF. For the CDR3, the DNA is TGTGCCAGCAGCGTTCAGGGTTCAAGTAACTATGGCTACACCTTC.

This chain links TRBV7-2 with TRBJ2-3, with D hard to call. This CDR3 has 16 residues. Germline loops: CDR1 SGHTA, CDR2 FQGNSA. The V and J ends lost 4 bases and 0 bases respectively, with 14 bases between them. CDR3 sequence reads: CASSYNIQSSTDTQYF. CDR3 DNA: TGTGCCAGCAGCTATAACATACAGTCTAGCACAGATACGCAGTATTTT.

This clone was detected only a few times. The chain carries TRBV11-2 and TRBJ1-1, with no clear D. Germline V gene lookup returns CDR1 SGHAT and CDR2 FQNNGV. The CDR3 is made up of 16 amino acids. Trimming took 5 bases from V and 0 from J, leaving 16 bases between them. The CDR3, as DNA: TGTGCCAGCAGCAATGCTTTGGGTGAAATGAACACTGAAGCTTTCTTT. Translation gives CASSNALGEMNTEAFF.

V and J are TRBV7-9 and TRBJ2-1; possible D gene TRBD1, 6 bases. Trimming stripped 0 bases from V and 9 bases from J, with 9 bases between. Germline V CDR1 and CDR2: SEHNR, FQNEAQ (reference sequence). The CDR3 consists of 13 residues. The CDR3 reads CASSLANRAEQFF. The CDR3 bases are TGTGCCAGCAGCTTAGCGAACAGGGCTGAGCAGTTCTTC.

The chain is built from TRBV28 and TRBJ1-5, with D maybe TRBD1 (5 bases). V lost 5 bases to trimming and J lost 13 bases, with 15 bases between them. Per the germline V gene, CDR1 is MDHEN and CDR2 is SYDVKM. The CDR3 has 12 residues. CDR3 nucleotide sequence: TGTGCCAGCAGTCCCCCCTCCGGGGGTCAGCATTTT. Protein sequence: CASSPPSGGQHF.